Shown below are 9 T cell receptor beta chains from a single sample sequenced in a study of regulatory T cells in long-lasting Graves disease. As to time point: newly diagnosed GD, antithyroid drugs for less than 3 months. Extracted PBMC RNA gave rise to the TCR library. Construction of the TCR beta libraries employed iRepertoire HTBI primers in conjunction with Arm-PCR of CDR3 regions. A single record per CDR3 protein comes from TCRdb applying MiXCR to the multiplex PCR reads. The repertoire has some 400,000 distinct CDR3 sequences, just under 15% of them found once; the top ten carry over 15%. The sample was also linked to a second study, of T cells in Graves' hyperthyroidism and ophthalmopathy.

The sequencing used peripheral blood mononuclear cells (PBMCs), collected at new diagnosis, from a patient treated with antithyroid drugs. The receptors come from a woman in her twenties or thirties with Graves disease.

The CDR3: CASSPQIARTHGYTF. In nucleotides, the CDR3 is TGTGCCAGCAGCCCACAGATAGCGAGGACCCATGGCTACACCTTC. The genes are TRBV7-8 and TRBJ1-2; D ambiguous. The germline V and J ends were trimmed by 5 bases and 6 bases, with 19 bases remaining between them. The CDR3 totals 15 residues. Germline V gene sequence: CDR1 SGHVS, CDR2 FQNEAQ.

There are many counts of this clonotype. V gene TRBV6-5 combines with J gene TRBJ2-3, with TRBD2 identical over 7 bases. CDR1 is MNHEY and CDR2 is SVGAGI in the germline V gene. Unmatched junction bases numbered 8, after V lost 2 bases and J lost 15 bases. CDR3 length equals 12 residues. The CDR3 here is CASSYEGGRKYF. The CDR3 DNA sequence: TGTGCCAGCAGTTACGAGGGCGGGAGAAAATATTTT.

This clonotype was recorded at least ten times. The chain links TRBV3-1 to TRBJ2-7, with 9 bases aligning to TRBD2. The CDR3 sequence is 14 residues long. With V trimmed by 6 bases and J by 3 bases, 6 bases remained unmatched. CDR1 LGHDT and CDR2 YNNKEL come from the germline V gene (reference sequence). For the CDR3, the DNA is TGTGCCAGCAGGCCCAAGCGGGAGGTCTACGAGCAGTACTTC. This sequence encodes CASRPKREVYEQYF.

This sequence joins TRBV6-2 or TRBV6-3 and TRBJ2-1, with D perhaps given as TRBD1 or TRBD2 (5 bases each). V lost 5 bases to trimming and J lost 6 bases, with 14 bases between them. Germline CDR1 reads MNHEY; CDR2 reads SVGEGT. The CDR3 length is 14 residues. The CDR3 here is CASSGGPRGNEQFF. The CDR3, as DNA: TGTGCCAGCAGTGGGGGTCCCAGAGGCAATGAGCAGTTCTTC.

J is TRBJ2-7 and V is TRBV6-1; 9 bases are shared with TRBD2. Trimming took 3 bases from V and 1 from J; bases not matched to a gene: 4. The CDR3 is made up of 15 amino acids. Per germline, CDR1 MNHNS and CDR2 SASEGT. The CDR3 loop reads CASSDRGLASYEQYF. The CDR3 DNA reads TGTGCCAGCAGTGACCGTGGACTAGCGTCCTACGAGCAGTACTTC.

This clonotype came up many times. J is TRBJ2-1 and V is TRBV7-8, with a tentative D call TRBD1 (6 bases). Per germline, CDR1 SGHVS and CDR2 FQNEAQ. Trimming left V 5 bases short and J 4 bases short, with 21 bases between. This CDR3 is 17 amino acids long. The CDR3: CASSHGLNRDKYNEQFF. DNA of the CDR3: TGTGCCAGCAGCCACGGTCTGAACCGGGACAAGTACAATGAGCAGTTCTTC.

The CDR3, as DNA: TGCAGTGCTAGGGCCTCCATCGGCCTTTACGAGCAGTACTTC. Its translation is CSARASIGLYEQYF. The chain recombines TRBV20-1 with TRBJ2-7; D gene ambiguous. The V end was cut by 3 bases, the J end by 4 bases, with 16 bases between. This CDR3 region has 14 residues. Per germline, CDR1 DFQATT and CDR2 SNEGSKA (reference sequence).

CDR3 residues: CASSPHTVLWEQYF. CDR3 nucleotides: TGTGCCAGCAGCCCCCACACGGTACTGTGGGAGCAGTACTTC. The chain is built from TRBV12-3 or TRBV12-4 and TRBJ2-7; D not certain. V was clipped by 6 bases and J by 7 bases, with 19 bases between them. The CDR3 covers 14 residues.

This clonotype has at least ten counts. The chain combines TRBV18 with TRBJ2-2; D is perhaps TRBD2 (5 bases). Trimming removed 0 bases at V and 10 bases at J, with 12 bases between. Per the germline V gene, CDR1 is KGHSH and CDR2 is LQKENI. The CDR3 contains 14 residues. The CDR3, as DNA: TGTGCCAGCTCACCACCTGACTACCCGATGGAGCTGTTTTTT. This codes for CASSPPDYPMELFF.